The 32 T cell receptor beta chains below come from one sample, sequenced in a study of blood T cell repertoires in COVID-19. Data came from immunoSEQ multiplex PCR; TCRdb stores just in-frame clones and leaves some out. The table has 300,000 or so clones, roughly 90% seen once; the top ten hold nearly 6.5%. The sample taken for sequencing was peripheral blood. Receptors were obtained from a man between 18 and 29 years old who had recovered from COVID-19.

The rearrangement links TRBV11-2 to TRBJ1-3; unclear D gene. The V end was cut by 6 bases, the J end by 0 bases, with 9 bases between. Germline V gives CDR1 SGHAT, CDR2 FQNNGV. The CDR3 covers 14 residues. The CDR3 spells CASRTTISGNTIYF. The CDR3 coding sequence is TGTGCCAGCAGGACGACTATCTCTGGAAACACCATATATTTT.

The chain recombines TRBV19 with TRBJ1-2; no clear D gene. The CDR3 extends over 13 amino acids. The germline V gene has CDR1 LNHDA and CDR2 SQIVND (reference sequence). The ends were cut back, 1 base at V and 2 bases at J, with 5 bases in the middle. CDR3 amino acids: CASSIAGNYGYTF. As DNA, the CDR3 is TGTGCCAGTAGTATAGCCGGGAACTATGGCTACACCTTC.

The CDR3 DNA is TGTGCCAGCAGCTATGGGCACGGCAGGGGACGATCCTACGAGCAGTACTTC. It codes for CASSYGHGRGRSYEQYF. The V call is TRBV5-5, the J call TRBJ2-7; D may be TRBD1 (6 bases). CDR1 SGHKS and CDR2 YYEKEE come from the germline V gene (reference sequence). The CDR3 has 17 residues. With 3 bases removed from V and 1 base from J, the gap between germline ends came to 20 bases.

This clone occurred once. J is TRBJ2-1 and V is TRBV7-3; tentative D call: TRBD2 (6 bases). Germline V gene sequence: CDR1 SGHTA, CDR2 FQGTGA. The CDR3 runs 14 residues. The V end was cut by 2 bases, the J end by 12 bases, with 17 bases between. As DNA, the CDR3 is TGTGCCAGCAGCTTAGGGGGACTCCTCCCGGGGCAGTTCTTC. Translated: CASSLGGLLPGQFF.

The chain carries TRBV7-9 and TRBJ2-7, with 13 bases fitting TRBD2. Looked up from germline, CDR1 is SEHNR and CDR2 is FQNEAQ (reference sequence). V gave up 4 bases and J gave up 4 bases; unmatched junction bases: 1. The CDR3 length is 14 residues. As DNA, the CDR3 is TGTGCCAGCAGCTCGGGACTAGCGGGGTACGAGCAGTACTTC. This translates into CASSSGLAGYEQYF.

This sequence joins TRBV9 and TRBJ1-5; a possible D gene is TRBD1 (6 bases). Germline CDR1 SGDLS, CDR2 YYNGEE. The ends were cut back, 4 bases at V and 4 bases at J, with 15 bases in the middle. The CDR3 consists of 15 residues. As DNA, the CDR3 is TGTGCCAGCAGCCCTAGAGGGGGTGGTAATCAGCCCCAGCATTTT. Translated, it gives CASSPRGGGNQPQHF.

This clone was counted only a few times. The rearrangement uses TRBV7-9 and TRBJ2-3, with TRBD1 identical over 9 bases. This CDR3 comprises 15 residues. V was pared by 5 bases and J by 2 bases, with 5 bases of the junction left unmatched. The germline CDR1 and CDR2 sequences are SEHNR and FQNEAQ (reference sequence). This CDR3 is CASSPRDRDTDTQYF. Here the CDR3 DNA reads TGTGCCAGCAGCCCCCGGGACAGGGACACAGATACGCAGTATTTT. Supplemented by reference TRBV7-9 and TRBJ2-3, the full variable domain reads DTGVSQNPRHKITKRGQNVTFRCDPISEHNRLYWYRQTLGQGPEFLTYFQNEAQLEKSRLLSDRFSAERPKGSFSTLEIQRTEQGDSAMYLCASSPRDRDTDTQYFGPGTRLTVL.

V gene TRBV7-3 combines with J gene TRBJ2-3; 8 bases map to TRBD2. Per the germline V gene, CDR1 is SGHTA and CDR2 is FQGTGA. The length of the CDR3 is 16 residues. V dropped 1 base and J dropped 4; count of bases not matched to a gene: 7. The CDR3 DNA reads TGTGCCAGCAGCTTAATGGGTAGCGGGGTCGCAGATACGCAGTATTTT. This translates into CASSLMGSGVADTQYF. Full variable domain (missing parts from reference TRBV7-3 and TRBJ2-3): GAGVSQTPSNKVTEKGKYVELRCDPISGHTALYWYRQSLGQGPEFLIYFQGTGAADDSGLPNDRFFAVRPEGSVSTLKIQRTERGDSAVYLCASSLMGSGVADTQYFGPGTRLTVL.

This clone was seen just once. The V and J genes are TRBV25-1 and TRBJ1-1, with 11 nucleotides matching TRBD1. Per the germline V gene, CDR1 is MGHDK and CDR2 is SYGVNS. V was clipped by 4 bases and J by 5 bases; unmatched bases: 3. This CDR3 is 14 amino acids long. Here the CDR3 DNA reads TGTGCCAGCAGTGTAGGACAGGGGGCAACTGAAGCTTTCTTT. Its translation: CASSVGQGATEAFF.

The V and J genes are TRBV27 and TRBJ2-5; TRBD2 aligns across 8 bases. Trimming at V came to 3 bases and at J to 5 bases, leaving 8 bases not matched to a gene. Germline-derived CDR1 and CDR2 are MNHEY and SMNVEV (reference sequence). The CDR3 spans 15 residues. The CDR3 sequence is CASSFGRGGRETQYF. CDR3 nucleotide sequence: TGTGCCAGCAGTTTTGGACGGGGGGGCCGCGAGACCCAGTACTTC.

CDR3 loop: CASSSGQGREAFF. CDR3 coding DNA: TGTGCCAGCAGCTCGGGACAGGGCCGAGAAGCTTTCTTT. This rearrangement joins TRBV5-6 to TRBJ1-1, with 9 bases aligning to TRBD1. V lost 3 bases, J lost 8 bases, and 5 bases stayed unmatched. There are 13 residues in the CDR3. The germline gives CDR1 SGHDT, CDR2 YYEEEE.

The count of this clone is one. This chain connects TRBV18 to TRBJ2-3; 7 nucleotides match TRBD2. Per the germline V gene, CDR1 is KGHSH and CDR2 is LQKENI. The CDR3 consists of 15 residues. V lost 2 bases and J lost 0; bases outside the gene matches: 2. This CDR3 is CASSPASGSTDTQYF. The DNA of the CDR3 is TGTGCCAGCTCACCAGCTAGCGGAAGCACAGATACGCAGTATTTT.

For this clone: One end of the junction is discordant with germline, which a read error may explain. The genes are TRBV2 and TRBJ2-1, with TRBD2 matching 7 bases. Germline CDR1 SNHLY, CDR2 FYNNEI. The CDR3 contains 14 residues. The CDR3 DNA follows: TGTGCCAGCAGTGAAAACCCTCAGGTGGGAGGGCCGGTCTTC. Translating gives CASSENPQVGGPVF.

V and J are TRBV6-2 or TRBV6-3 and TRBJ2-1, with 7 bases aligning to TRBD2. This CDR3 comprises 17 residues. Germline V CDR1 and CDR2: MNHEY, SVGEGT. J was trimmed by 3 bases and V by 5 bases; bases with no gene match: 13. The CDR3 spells CASSTGSWEGSYNEQFF. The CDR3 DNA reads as TGTGCCAGCAGTACGGGGTCCTGGGAGGGAAGCTACAATGAGCAGTTCTTC.

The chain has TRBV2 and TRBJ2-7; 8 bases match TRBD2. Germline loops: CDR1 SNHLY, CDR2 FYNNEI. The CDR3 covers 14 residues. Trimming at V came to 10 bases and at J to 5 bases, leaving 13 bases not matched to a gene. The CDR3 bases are TGTGCCACCCGGGCGGGGGGCCGGGTCGACGAGCAGTACTTC. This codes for CATRAGGRVDEQYF. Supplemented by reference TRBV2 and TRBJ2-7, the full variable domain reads EPEVTQTPSHQVTQMGQEVILRCVPISNHLYFYWYRQILGQKVEFLVSFYNNEISEKSEIFDDQFSVERPDGSNFTLKIRSTKLEDSAMYFCATRAGGRVDEQYFGPGTRLTVT.

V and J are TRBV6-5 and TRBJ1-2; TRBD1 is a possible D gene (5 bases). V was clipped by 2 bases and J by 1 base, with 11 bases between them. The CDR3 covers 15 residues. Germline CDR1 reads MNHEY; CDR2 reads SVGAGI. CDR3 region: CASSYLRGGNYGYTF. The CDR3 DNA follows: TGTGCCAGCAGTTACCTACGGGGGGGTAACTATGGCTACACCTTC.

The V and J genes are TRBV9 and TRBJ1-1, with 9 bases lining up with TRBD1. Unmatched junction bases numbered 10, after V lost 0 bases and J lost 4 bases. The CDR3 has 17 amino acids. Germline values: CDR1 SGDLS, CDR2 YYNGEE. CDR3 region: CASSVAVTGGSTTEAFF. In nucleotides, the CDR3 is TGTGCCAGCAGCGTAGCTGTCACAGGGGGCTCGACCACTGAAGCTTTCTTT.

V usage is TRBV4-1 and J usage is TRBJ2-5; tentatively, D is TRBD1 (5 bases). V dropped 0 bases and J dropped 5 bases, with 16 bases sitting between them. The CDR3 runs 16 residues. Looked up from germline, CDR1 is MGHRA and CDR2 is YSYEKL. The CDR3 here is CASSQDNWGPLETQYF. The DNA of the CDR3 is TGCGCCAGCAGCCAAGATAACTGGGGCCCTCTTGAGACCCAGTACTTC.

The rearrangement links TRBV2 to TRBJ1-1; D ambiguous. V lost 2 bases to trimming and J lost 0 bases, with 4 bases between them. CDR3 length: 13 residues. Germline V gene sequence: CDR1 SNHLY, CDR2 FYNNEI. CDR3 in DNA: TGTGCCAGCAGTGAACACATGAACACTGAAGCTTTCTTT. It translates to CASSEHMNTEAFF.

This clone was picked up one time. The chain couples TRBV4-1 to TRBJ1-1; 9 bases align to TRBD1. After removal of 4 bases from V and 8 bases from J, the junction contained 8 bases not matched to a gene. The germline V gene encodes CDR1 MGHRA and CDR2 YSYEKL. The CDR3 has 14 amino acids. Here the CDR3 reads CASSLGQGPIEAFF. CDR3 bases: TGCGCCAGCAGCCTGGGACAGGGTCCCATCGAAGCTTTCTTT.

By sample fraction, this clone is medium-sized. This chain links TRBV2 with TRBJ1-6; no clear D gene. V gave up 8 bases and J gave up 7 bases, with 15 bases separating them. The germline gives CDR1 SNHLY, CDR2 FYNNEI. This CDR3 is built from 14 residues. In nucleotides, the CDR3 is TGTGCCAGCTACCTCGGGGTTAGAAATTCACCCCTCCACTTT. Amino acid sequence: CASYLGVRNSPLHF.

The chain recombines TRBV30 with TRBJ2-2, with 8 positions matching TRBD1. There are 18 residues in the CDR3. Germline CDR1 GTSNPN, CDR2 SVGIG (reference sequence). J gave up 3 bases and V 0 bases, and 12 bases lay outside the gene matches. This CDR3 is CAWSVRTGWMSYTGELFF. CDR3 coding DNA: TGTGCCTGGAGTGTAAGGACAGGGTGGATGTCCTACACCGGGGAGCTGTTTTTT.

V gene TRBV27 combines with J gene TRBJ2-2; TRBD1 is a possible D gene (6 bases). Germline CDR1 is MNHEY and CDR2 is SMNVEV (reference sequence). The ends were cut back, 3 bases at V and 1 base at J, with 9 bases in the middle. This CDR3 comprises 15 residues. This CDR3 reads CASSFLTGNTGELFF. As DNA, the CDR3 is TGTGCCAGCAGTTTCTTGACAGGGAACACCGGGGAGCTGTTTTTT.

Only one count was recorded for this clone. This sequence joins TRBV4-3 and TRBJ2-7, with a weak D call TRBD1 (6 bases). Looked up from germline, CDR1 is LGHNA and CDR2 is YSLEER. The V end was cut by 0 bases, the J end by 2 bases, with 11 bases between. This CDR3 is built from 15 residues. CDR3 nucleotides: TGCGCCAGCAGCCAAGAACAGGGAAGGACCTACGAGCAGTACTTC. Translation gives CASSQEQGRTYEQYF.

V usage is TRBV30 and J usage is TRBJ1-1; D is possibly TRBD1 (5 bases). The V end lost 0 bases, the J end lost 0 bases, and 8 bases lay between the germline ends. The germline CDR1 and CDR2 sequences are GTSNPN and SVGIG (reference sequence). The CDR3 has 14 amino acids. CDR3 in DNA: TGTGCCTGGAGTGTGACAGCGTTGAACACTGAAGCTTTCTTT. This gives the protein CAWSVTALNTEAFF.

CDR3 amino acids: CASSLGARPYNEQFF. The CDR3 DNA sequence: TGTGCCAGCAGCTTAGGGGCCCGGCCCTACAATGAGCAGTTCTTC. The rearrangement uses TRBV7-9 and TRBJ2-1, with no clear D. CDR1 and CDR2 from the germline V gene are SEHNR and FQNEAQ (reference sequence). The CDR3 extends over 15 amino acids. V was shortened by 1 base and J by 2 bases, with 9 bases between the two germline ends.

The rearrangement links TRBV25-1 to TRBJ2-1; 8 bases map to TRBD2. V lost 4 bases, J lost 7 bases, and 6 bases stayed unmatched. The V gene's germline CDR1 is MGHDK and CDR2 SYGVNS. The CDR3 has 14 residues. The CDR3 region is CASSAGGLLNEQFF. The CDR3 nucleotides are TGTGCCAGCAGTGCGGGGGGGCTCCTAAATGAGCAGTTCTTC.

The CDR3 DNA sequence: TGCGCCAGCAGCTTGTTACCCGGGACAGGGGGCGATGGCTACACCTTC. Amino acids: CASSLLPGTGGDGYTF. The rearrangement links TRBV5-1 to TRBJ1-2, with 12 bases lining up with TRBD1. Germline V lookup: CDR1 SGHRS, CDR2 YFSETQ. V was pared by 1 base and J by 6 bases, with 7 bases of the junction left unmatched. This CDR3 is built from 16 residues.

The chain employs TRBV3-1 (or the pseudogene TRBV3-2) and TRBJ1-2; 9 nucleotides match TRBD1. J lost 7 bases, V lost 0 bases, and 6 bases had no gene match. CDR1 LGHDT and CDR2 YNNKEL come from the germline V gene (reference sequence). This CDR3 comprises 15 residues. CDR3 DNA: TGTGCCAGCAGCCAAGAAGGACAGGGGATTAGTGGCTACACCTTC. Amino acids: CASSQEGQGISGYTF.

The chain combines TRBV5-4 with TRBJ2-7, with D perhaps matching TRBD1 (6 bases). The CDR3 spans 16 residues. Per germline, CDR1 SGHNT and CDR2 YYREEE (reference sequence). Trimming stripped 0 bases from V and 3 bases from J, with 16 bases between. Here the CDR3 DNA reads TGTGCCAGCAGCTTGGTAGGGGCAGGGGTGAACTACGAGCAGTACTTC. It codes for CASSLVGAGVNYEQYF. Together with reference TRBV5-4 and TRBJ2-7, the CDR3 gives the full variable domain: ETGVTQSPTHLIKTRGQQVTLRCSSQSGHNTVSWYQQALGQGPQFIFQYYREEENGRGNFPPRFSGLQFPNYSSELNVNALELDDSALYLCASSLVGAGVNYEQYFGPGTRLTVT.

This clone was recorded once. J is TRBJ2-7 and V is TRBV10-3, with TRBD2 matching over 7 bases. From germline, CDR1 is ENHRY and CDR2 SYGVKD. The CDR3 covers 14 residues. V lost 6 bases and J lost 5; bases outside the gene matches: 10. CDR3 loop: CAIRGTLLADEQYF. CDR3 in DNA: TGTGCCATCAGAGGGACCCTCCTAGCGGACGAGCAGTACTTC.

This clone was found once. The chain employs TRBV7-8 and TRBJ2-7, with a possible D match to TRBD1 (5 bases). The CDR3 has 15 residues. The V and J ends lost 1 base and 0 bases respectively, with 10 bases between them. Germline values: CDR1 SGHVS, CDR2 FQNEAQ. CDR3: CASSLVQASSYEQYF. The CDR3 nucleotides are TGTGCCAGCAGCTTAGTACAGGCTAGCTCCTACGAGCAGTACTTC.